This T cell receptor (beta chain) came from a study of blood T cells in healthy people across ages. The CDR3 has 11 residues. V shed 7 bases and J 8 bases; nucleotides not matched to a gene: 7. CDR1 and CDR2 (germline): SQVTM, ANQGSEA. On this clonotype: Its target is not known.

The study's findings and limits: TCR beta diversity was tightly associated with the proportion of naive T cells. Age advanced and TCR beta diversity per million T cells fell, roughly linearly. Unknown CMV status may confound age-related changes in expanded clones.

Next came a second PCR, run for about 6 to 11 cycles, which used a sample-barcoded 5' primer along with a J-beta primer mix. The template-switch adaptor was a 5' adaptor with 12 random nucleotides. It tagged each cDNA molecule. TCRdb recomputed calls from the 5' RACE reads with MiXCR, one row per CDR3 protein. The sample yields about 1 million distinct CDR3 sequences, 35% to 50% seen once. The origin of this receptor is a woman aged 55-69 years in good health. Sequenced: blood. The chain has TRBV29-1 and TRBJ1-1, with 7 bases fitting TRBD1. This chain's CDR3 is CSGERDREAFF. The CDR3 DNA follows: TGCAGCGGTGAGAGGGACAGAGAAGCTTTCTTT. The whole variable domain, remainder taken from reference TRBV29-1 and TRBJ1-1, is SAVISQKPSRDICQRGTSLTIQCQVDSQVTMMFWYRQQPGQSLTLIATANQGSEATYESGFVIDKFPISRPNLTFSTLTVSNMSPEDSSIYLCSGERDREAFFGQGTRLTVV.